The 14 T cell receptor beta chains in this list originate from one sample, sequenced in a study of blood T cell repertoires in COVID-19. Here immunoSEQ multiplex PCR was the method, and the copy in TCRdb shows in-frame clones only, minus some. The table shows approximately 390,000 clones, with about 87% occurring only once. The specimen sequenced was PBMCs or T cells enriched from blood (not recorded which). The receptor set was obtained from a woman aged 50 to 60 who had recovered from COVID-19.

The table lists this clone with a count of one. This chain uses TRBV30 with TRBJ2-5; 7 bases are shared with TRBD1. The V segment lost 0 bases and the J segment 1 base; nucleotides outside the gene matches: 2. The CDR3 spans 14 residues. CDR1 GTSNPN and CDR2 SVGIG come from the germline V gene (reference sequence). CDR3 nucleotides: TGTGCCTGGAGTGTCGGGACAGTCCAAGAGACCCAGTACTTC. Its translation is CAWSVGTVQETQYF.

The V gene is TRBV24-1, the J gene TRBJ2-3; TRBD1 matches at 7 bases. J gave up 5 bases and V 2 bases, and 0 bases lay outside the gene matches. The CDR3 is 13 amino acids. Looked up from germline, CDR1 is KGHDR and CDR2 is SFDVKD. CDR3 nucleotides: TGTGCCACCAGTGATTGGACAGGAGATACGCAGTATTTT. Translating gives CATSDWTGDTQYF.

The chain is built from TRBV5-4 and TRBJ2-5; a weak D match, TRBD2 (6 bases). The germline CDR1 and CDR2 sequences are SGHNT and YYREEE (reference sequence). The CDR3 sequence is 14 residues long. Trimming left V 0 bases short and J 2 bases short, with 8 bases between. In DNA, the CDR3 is TGTGCCAGCAGCTTGGTGGGGGGACAAGAGACCCAGTACTTC. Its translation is CASSLVGGQETQYF. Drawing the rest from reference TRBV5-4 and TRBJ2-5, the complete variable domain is ETGVTQSPTHLIKTRGQQVTLRCSSQSGHNTVSWYQQALGQGPQFIFQYYREEENGRGNFPPRFSGLQFPNYSSELNVNALELDDSALYLCASSLVGGQETQYFGPGTRLLVL.

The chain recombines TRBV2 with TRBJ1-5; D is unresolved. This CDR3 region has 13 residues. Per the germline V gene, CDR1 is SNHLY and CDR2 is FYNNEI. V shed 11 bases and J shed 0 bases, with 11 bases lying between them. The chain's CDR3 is CAGSGPSNQPQHF. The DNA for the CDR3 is TGTGCCGGCTCTGGGCCTAGCAATCAGCCCCAGCATTTT.

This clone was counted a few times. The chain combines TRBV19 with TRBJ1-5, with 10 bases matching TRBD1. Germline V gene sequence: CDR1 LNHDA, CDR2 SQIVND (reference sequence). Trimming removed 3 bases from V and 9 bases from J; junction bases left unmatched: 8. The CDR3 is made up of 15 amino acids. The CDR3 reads CASSIKGTGVSPQHF. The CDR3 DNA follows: TGTGCCAGTAGTATTAAGGGGACAGGGGTATCGCCCCAGCATTTT.

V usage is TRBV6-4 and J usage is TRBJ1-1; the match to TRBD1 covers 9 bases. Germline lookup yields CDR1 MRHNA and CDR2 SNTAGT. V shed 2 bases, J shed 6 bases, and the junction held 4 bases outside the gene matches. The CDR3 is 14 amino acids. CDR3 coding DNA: TGTGCCAGCAGTGACACAGGGGGCGTATCTGAAGCTTTCTTT. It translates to CASSDTGGVSEAFF.

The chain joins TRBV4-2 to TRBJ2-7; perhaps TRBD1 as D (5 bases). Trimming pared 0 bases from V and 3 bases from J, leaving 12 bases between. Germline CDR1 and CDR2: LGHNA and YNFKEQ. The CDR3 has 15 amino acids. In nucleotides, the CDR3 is TGTGCCAGCAGCCAAGAGGGGCGAACCTTCTACGAGCAGTACTTC. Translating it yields CASSQEGRTFYEQYF.

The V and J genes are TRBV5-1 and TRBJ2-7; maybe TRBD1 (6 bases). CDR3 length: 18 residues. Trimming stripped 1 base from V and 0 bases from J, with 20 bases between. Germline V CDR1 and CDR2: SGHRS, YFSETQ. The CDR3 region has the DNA TGCGCCAGCAGCTTGTACCCCCTTAGGGCGGACAGCTCCTACGAGCAGTACTTC. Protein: CASSLYPLRADSSYEQYF.

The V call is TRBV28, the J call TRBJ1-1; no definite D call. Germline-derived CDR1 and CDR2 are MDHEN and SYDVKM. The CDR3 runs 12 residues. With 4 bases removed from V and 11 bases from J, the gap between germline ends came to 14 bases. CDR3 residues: CASSSSFPGAFF. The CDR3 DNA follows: TGTGCCAGCAGTTCGTCCTTCCCCGGGGCTTTCTTT.

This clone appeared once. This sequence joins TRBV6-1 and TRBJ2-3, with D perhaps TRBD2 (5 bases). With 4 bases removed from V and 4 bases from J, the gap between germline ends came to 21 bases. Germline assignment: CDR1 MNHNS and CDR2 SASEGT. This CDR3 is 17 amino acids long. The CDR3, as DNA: TGTGCCAGCAGTGCCTCAGACTGGGAGCCGGTCGCAGATACGCAGTATTTT. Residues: CASSASDWEPVADTQYF.

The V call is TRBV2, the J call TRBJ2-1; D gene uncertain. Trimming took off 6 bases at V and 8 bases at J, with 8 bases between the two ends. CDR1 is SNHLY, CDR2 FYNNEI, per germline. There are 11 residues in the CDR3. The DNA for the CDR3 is TGTGCCAGCAGCGAAATATATGAGCAGTTCTTC. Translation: CASSEIYEQFF.

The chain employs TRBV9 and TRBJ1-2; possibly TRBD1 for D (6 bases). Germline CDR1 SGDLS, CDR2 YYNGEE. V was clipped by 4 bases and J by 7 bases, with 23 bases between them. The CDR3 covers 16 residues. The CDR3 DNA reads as TGTGCCAGCAGCCTATCCTCAGGTCCAGGGGACCTTGGCTACACCTTC. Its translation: CASSLSSGPGDLGYTF.

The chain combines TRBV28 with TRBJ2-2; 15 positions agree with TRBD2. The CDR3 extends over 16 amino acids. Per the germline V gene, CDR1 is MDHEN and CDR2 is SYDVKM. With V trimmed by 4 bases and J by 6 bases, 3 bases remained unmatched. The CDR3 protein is CASSSWTSGGAGELFF. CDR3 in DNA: TGTGCCAGCAGTTCGTGGACTAGCGGGGGGGCCGGGGAGCTGTTTTTT.

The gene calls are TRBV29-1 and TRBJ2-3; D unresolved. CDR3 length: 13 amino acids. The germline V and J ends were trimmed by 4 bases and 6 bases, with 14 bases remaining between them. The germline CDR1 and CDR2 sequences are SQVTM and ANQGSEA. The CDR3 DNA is TGCAGCGTTGGACTCCTACCCACTGATACGCAGTATTTT. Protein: CSVGLLPTDTQYF.